This TCR beta chain was identified during a study of cytomegalovirus exposure and HLA in healthy donors (dated by TCRdb to about 2017). Broadly, across the study: An earlier analysis of some 550 of the donors reported about 250 Gb of sequence data and some 120 million unique TCR beta sequences from about 200 million T cells. Roughly 300 gigabases of sequencing data and tens of millions of unique TCR sequences made up an early release that covered fewer than 650 HLA-typed donors. The genetic ancestry cluster associated with self-reported Caucasian donors included 70% to 85% of the roughly 400 genotyped donors. The study aimed to test whether cataloging public T cell receptors could reveal signatures of past pathogen exposure. Using immunosequencing, the study profiled T cell repertoires from around 670 subjects and related those repertoires to cytomegalovirus serostatus. Besides the first cohort of about 730 subjects, a separate validation cohort made up of 120 or so different subjects was used. The study combined high-throughput TCR immunosequencing, statistical association of individual TCRs with disease status, and machine learning to predict cytomegalovirus infection status. A later analysis re-analyzed previously published TCR beta repertoires from 660 or so donors and added high-resolution HLA genotyping to study TCR occurrence patterns. Rather than drawing on any new phenotypic data, the later analysis identified candidate immune exposures from TCR beta sequences and the way those sequences occurred across donors. An earlier analysis of fewer than 700 of the donors applied high-throughput TCR beta sequencing to assess whether each TCR beta V gene segment acted as functional or pseudogenic. Alongside the repertoire data, information on donor age, sex, ethnicity and CMV serostatus was compiled. In a later genetic analysis, genome-wide SNP genotypes for about three fifths of the roughly 670 donors were used, and that subset was treated as a discovery cohort. Every discovery cohort repertoire had been produced on one sequencing platform. Class I and class II HLA loci were covered by the typing at four-digit resolution. Typing coverage differed by locus: A, B, C, DRB1 and DQB1 were typed in roughly 620-640 donors, DQA1 in about 550, DPA1 in around 580, and DPB1 in about 450. Because of strong linkage in the cohort, roughly five DR-DQ haplotypes were treated as single units for association and clustering. Among a few hundred genotyped donors of the cohort, an average of roughly 240,000 unique TCR beta nucleotide sequences were sequenced per donor, 15% to 20% of them non-productive.

The research as a whole found: Because the 87-base-pair reads could not distinguish some IMGT-functional V segments, including TRBV6-2 and TRBV6-3, those segments were excluded. Only TCR beta chains were sequenced in this cohort, and the absence of alpha or paired-chain data limited detectable features. A later analysis found that TCR association rates varied across HLA loci, with DRB1 alleles showing the most associated TCRs and HLA-C alleles the fewest. Broadly in line with IMGT annotations, most TCR beta V segments showed up in productive rearrangements about 90% or about 30% of the time in an earlier analysis of under 700 of the donors. Assigning TCR associations to individual alleles was difficult when HLA alleles, especially DR and DQ, strongly co-occurred. While some public TCRs were present in many individuals, most TCR sequences turned up only very rarely across donors. Linkage disequilibrium might explain the correlated functional status among segregating V segments, but an unknown experimental factor could not be ruled out. Because counts were too low, about 17 rarely observed V segments, including chromosome 9 orphons, were excluded from the earlier analysis of some 540 of the donors. The authors suggested that the approach could potentially be extended to other disease states and immunological phenotypes. In vitro tests confirmed that a few of the cytomegalovirus-associated TCR beta chains recognize cytomegalovirus antigens. The presence/absence analyses assumed that sequencing depth was roughly uniform across donors, and that assumption may not be true. At a false discovery rate of 0.05, a later analysis linked 16,951 TCR beta sequences to specific HLA alleles. A later genetic analysis reported fewer N-insertions in productive TCRs among donors in an Asian-associated ancestry cluster than the roughly 700-donor mean. In the study, approximately 150 TCR beta chains were listed as associated with cytomegalovirus. In a later analysis, HLA-associated TCR beta chains were found to be more clonally expanded and to have lower generation probabilities than equally common non-associated chains. A further reported finding was that TCR beta sequences accurately predicted the HLA-A and HLA-B alleles for most subjects in the first cohort. HLA typing was unavailable for some donors at each locus, so association tests used only the typed subset. Cytomegalovirus status was reported to be diagnosed by the classifier with high specificity and sensitivity in both the original and validation cohorts. A later analysis reported that several top co-occurrence clusters appeared linked to parvovirus B19, influenza, CMV and Epstein-Barr virus. An association between a missense DCLRE1C variant and V-gene and J-gene trimming of TCR beta chains was found in a later genetic analysis and replicated in an independent cohort. CMV serostatus was the only immune exposure information available for the cohort. The sequencing pipeline was judged likely to have produced a cluster of highly shared sequence variants as a technical artifact. According to a later analysis, most CMV-associated TCR beta chains appeared to be HLA-restricted, and the HLA associations seemed to be driven largely by CMV exposure.

Library construction relied on the immunoSEQ multiplex PCR assay. A mixture of 60 forward primers for TCR Vbeta segments and 13 reverse primers for TCR Jbeta segments was used in the multiplex PCR. The CDR3 region of rearranged TCR beta genes was amplified from genomic DNA with a multiplex PCR assay. Amplified TCR beta libraries were sequenced as 87-base-pair reads on the Illumina HiSeq System. Turning to the authors' computational methods: Across the 600 to 700 repertoires, a later analysis counted approximately 75 million unique TCR beta chains, around 10 million of which were shared by at least two donors. Raw reads were error-corrected and collapsed into unique sequences by a nearest-neighbor algorithm in which closely related sequences were merged to remove PCR and sequencing errors. To assign V, D and J gene segments, CDR3 sequences were aligned to IMGT reference sequences. For a sequence to be retained, at least a six-nucleotide match to both a V gene segment and a J gene segment was required. Rearrangements were called productive when the CDR3 lacked stop codons and stayed in frame with V and J; all others were non-productive. CDR3 was defined by IMGT convention, running from the second conserved V-encoded cysteine to the conserved J-encoded phenylalanine. Sequences without an unambiguous match to a single V gene segment were excluded from the earlier analysis of about 640 of the donors. An earlier analysis of about 600 of the donors called V segments functional above 56.7% productive rearrangements and segregating when the between-donor standard deviation exceeded 5%. To diagnose cytomegalovirus status from the catalog of TCR beta chain sequences, a statistical classification framework was built. In a later analysis, V and J genes were assigned by comparing TCR nucleotide sequences against IMGT/GENE-DB human TR gene sequences. In a later analysis, CDR3 sequences and most-parsimonious VDJ recombination scenarios were assigned using the TCRdist pipeline. A later analysis defined each TCR beta chain by its CDR3 amino acid sequence plus V-gene family, and excluded reads lacking a unique V-gene family. As a way to deal with suspected cross-contamination and a sequencing artifact, a later analysis dropped nearly 600 nucleotide sequences that were highly shared and had low generation probability. In a later analysis, a clonal expansion index for each public chain was calculated from normalized within-repertoire ranks of inferred template counts. In a later analysis, generation probabilities were computed with a VDJ recombination model fitted to out-of-frame rearrangements, and the resulting probabilities were checked against IGoR. In a later analysis, TCR-TCR, TCR-HLA and TCR-CMV co-occurrence was scored with hypergeometric tests, and a repertoire-size bias correction was applied to TCR pairs. In a later analysis, false discovery rates were estimated by permuting HLA or CMV assignments 20 times. A later analysis grouped co-occurring TCRs with DBSCAN, adding TCRdist sequence similarity when clustering within HLA-allele-positive subsets. Repertoires with fewer than 30,000 or more than 120,000 public chains were left out of co-occurrence clustering, as were about 5 repertoires with anomalous nucleotide sharing. The table was pulled from immuneACCESS by TCRdb, which kept in-frame rearrangements only. Such tables lose some clones; where checked, under half of the loss comes from unresolved V genes, and the rest has no known cause. The D gene and trimming were derived from the DNA, and the V and J assignments and clone size from that table. Counted in this sample were about 100,000 clones; more than 80% of them appeared once. Of the sample, about 3.6% is held by the ten largest clones.

Counted from cysteine to phenylalanine, this CDR3 has 14 amino acids. Of all the DNA, just the CDR3 is kept, 42 bases in frame from base 1. V lost 2 bases and J lost 4 bases; the stretch between them is 11 bases long. CDR1 and CDR2 are drawn from the germline V gene: MNHEY, SVGAGI. In total, roughly 670 healthy bone marrow donors made up the cohort. At the time of sampling, every cohort member was nominally healthy, though immune exposures that went unrecorded were likely present. The donor tested CMV seronegative and was one of the 352 seronegative cohort members. Every donor gave a peripheral blood sample, and the peripheral blood mononuclear cells from that sample were used for TCR beta sequencing. Genomic DNA extraction from the blood cell samples was performed with the Qiagen DNeasy Blood Extraction Kit. Regarding this clone: Its target antigen remains unknown. Base qualities are missing; no much larger clone stands one base away.

Sequencing input: PBMCs. The receptor was derived from a man aged 25 to 40 in good health and CMV-seronegative. The rearrangement combines TRBV6-5 with TRBJ1-2, and possibly TRBD1, on 5 matching bases. The CDR3 region has the sequence CASSYMEGFYGYTF. The bases are TGTGCCAGCAGTTACATGGAGGGGTTCTATGGCTACACCTTC.